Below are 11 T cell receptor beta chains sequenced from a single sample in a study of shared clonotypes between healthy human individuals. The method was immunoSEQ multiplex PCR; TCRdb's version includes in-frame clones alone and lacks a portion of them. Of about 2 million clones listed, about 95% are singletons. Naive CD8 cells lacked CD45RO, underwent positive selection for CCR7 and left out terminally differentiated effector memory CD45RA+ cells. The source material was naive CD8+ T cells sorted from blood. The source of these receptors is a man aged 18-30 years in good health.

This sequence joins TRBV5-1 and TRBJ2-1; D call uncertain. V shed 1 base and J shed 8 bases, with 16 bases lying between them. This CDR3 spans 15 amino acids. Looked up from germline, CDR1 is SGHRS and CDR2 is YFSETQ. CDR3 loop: CASSLNFALDHEQFF. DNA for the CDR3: TGCGCCAGCAGCTTGAATTTTGCCTTGGATCATGAGCAGTTCTTC. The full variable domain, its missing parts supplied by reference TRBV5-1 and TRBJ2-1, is KAGVTQTPRYLIKTRGQQVTLSCSPISGHRSVSWYQQTPGQGLQFLFEYFSETQRNKGNFPGRFSGRQFSNSRSEMNVSTLELGDSALYLCASSLNFALDHEQFFGPGTRLTVL.

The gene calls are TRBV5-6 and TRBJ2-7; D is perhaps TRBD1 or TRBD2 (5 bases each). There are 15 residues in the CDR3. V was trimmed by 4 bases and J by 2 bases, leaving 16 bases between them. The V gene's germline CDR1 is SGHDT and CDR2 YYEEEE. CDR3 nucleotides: TGTGCCAGCAGCCCGGTTGGGACGGCGGCCTACGAGCAGTACTTC. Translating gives CASSPVGTAAYEQYF.

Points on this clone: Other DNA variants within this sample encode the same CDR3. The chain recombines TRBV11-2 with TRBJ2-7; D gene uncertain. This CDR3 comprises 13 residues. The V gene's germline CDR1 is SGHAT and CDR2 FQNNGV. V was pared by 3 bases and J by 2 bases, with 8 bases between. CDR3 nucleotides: TGTGCCAGCAGCTTCGGCGGCCCCTACGAGCAGTACTTC. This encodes CASSFGGPYEQYF.

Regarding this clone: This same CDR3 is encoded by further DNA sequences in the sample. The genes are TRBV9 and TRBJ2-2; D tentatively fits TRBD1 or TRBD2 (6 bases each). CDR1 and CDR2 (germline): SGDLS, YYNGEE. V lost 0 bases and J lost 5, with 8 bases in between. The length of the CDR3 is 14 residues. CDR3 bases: TGTGCCAGCAGCGTAGGAGGGGGGACCGGGGAGCTGTTTTTT. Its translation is CASSVGGGTGELFF.

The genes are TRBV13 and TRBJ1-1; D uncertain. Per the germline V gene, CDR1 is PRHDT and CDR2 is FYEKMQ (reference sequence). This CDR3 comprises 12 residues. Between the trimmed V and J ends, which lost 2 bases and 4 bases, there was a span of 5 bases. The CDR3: CASSLPSTEAFF. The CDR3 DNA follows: TGTGCCAGCAGCTTACCTAGCACTGAAGCTTTCTTT.

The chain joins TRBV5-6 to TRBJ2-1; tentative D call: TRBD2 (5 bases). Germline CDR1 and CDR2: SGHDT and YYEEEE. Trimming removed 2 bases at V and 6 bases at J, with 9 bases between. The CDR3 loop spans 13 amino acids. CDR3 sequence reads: CASSLGGPNEQFF. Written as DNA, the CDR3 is TGTGCCAGCAGCTTAGGCGGGCCCAATGAGCAGTTCTTC.

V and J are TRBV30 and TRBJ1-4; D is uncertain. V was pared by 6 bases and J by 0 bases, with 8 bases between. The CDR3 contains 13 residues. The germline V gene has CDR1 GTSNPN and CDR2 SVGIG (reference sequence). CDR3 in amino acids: CACLGSTNEKLFF. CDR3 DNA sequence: TGTGCCTGCTTGGGTTCAACTAATGAAAAACTGTTTTTT.

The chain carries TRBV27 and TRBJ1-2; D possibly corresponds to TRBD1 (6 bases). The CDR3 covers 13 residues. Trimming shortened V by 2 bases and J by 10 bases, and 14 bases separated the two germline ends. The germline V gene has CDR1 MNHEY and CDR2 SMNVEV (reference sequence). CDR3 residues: CASSLGTGPVYTF. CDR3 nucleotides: TGTGCCAGCAGTTTAGGTACAGGGCCTGTCTACACCTTC.

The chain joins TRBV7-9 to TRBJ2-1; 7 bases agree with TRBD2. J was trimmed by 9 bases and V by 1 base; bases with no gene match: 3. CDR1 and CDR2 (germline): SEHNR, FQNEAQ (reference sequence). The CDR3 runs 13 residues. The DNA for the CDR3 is TGTGCCAGCAGCTTAGGGGGACTAAGTGAGCAGTTCTTC. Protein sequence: CASSLGGLSEQFF.

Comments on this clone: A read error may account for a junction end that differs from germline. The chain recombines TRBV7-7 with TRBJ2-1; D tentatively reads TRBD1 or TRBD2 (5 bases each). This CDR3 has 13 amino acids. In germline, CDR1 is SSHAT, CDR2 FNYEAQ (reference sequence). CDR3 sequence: CASSSGPQYEQFF. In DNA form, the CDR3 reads TGTGCTAGCAGCTCGGGGCCCCAGTATGAGCAGTTCTTC.

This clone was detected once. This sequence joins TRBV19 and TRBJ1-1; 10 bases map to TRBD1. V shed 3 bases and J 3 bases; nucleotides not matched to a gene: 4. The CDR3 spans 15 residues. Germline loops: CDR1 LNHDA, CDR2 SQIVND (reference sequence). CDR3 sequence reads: CASSINGQGDTEAFF. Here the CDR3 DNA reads TGTGCCAGTAGTATTAACGGACAGGGGGACACTGAAGCTTTCTTT. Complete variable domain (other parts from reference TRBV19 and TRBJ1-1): DGGITQSPKYLFRKEGQNVTLSCEQNLNHDAMYWYRQDPGQGLRLIYYSQIVNDFQKGDIAEGYSVSREKKESFPLTVTSAQKNPTAFYLCASSINGQGDTEAFFGQGTRLTVV.